Listed below are T cell receptor beta chains from one sample, sequenced in a study of blood T cell repertoires in COVID-19. The method was immunoSEQ multiplex PCR; TCRdb's version includes in-frame clones alone and lacks a portion of them. The data contain roughly 160,000 clones, around 80% of them singletons. Sequenced material: PBMCs or T cells enriched from blood (not recorded which). These receptors were obtained from a woman between 55 and 75 years old who had recovered from COVID-19. The CDR3 runs from the conserved cysteine through the conserved F or W. D genes are given only for firm matches. Size values are once, few and many counts, or a class for expanded clones, and some rows have none.

CDR3 DNA | CDR3 protein | D gene | J gene | V gene | clone size
TGTGCCAGCAGCGCGGCGACAGAGGGAGGCTATGGCTACACCTTC | CASSAATEGGYGYTF | NA | TRBJ1-2 | TRBV5-6 | few
TGTGCCAGCAGTTTTGGACAGGGAATGTCCAAAAACATTCAGTACTTC | CASSFGQGMSKNIQYF | TRBD1 | TRBJ2-4 | TRBV6-6 | NA
TGTGCCAGCAGCCCCGAGGCGGGGGGGTACAATGAGCAGTTCTTC | CASSPEAGGYNEQFF | TRBD2 | TRBJ2-1 | TRBV11-3 | NA
TGTGCCAGCAGCTTAGAAGACAGGGGGCGCAATGAGCAGTTCTTC | CASSLEDRGRNEQFF | TRBD1 | TRBJ2-1 | TRBV13 | NA
TGTGCCAGCAGCCTCGCTTTCGGGGGAGCGTACAATGAGCAGTTCTTC | CASSLAFGGAYNEQFF | NA | TRBJ2-1 | TRBV7-2 | NA
TGTGCCAGTAGTATCCGACAGGCTGAAAAACTGTTTTTT | CASSIRQAEKLFF | NA | TRBJ1-4 | TRBV19 | NA
TGTGCCAGCAGCAAGGGAGGGAGGGCCGGGGAGCTGTTTTTT | CASSKGGRAGELFF | TRBD2 | TRBJ2-2 | TRBV6-5 | NA
TGTGCCAGCAGTGCGGGGTTTGGCATTCAGTACTTC | CASSAGFGIQYF | NA | TRBJ2-4 | TRBV12-3/TRBV12-4 | NA
TGTGCCAGCAAAATACAGGCGAACACTGAAGCTTTCTTT | CASKIQANTEAFF | NA | TRBJ1-1 | TRBV12-3/TRBV12-4 | NA
TGCGCCAGCAGTGAGTCCGCCGGGAGATCAGCCCAGCATTTT | CASSESAGRSAQHF | NA | TRBJ1-5 | TRBV10-2 | NA
TGCACCAGCAGCCTCACCGGGACTAGCCAAATCCACTTACCATACAATGAGCAGTTCTTC | CTSSLTGTSQIHLPYNEQFF | NA | TRBJ2-1 | TRBV1 | NA
TGTGCCAGCTCCGGGACTAGCGGGGGGCCGGGCCAAGAGACCCAGTACTTC | CASSGTSGGPGQETQYF | TRBD2 | TRBJ2-5 | TRBV27 | NA
TGCGCCAGCAGAGGACAGGGGGTGTCTGAAGCTTTCTTT | CASRGQGVSEAFF | TRBD1 | TRBJ1-1 | TRBV10-1 | NA
TGCGCCAGCAGTGAGTTCCGAGCGGGGCCCACAGATACGCAGTATTTT | CASSEFRAGPTDTQYF | TRBD2 | TRBJ2-3 | TRBV10-1 | NA
TGTGCCAGCAGCTTAAACAGGGGGCAAGGGAACACTGAAGCTTTCTTT | CASSLNRGQGNTEAFF | TRBD1 | TRBJ1-1 | TRBV11-2 | NA
TGCAGCGGGGGGGACAGGGGATACACTGAAGCTTTCTTT | CSGGDRGYTEAFF | TRBD1 | TRBJ1-1 | TRBV29-1 | few
TGTGCCAGCAGTGTGTCTAGCGGGGGGTTGTACGAGCAGTACTTC | CASSVSSGGLYEQYF | TRBD2 | TRBJ2-7 | TRBV2 | once
TGCGCCAGCAGTGAGTCGACAGGGTCCGGAGATACGCAGTATTTT | CASSESTGSGDTQYF | TRBD1 | TRBJ2-3 | TRBV10-1 | NA
TGCGCCAGCAGCCAAGAGTGGCGGGGGGGTCAGGAGACCCAGTACTTC | CASSQEWRGGQETQYF | TRBD2 | TRBJ2-5 | TRBV4-1 | NA
TGTGCCAGCAGCTTAGCGGCAGGGGGTCAGCCCCAGCATTTT | CASSLAAGGQPQHF | TRBD1 | TRBJ1-5 | TRBV7-8 | NA
TGTGCCAGCAGTCTTTCAGGGGGTGAGGGCAATCAGCCCCAGCATTTT | CASSLSGGEGNQPQHF | TRBD1 | TRBJ1-5 | TRBV5-7 | NA
TGTGCCAGCAGGAACAGGGCCTCCTACGAGCAGTACTTC | CASRNRASYEQYF | NA | TRBJ2-7 | TRBV7-9 | NA
TGTGCCAGCAGCAAAGGCAGGTATAGCAATCAGCCCCAGCATTTT | CASSKGRYSNQPQHF | NA | TRBJ1-5 | TRBV21-1 | NA
TGTGCCTGGCGGACTAGGGGGAGCTCTGGGGCCAACGTCCTGACTTTC | CAWRTRGSSGANVLTF | NA | TRBJ2-6 | TRBV30 | NA
TGTGCCAGCAGCGCCGACAGGGGTAATGAAAAACTGTTTTTT | CASSADRGNEKLFF | TRBD1 | TRBJ1-4 | TRBV9 | NA
TGTGCCAGCAGCTTAGCAGCGGGGGACTACAATGAGCAGTTCTTC | CASSLAAGDYNEQFF | TRBD2 | TRBJ2-1 | TRBV11-2 | NA
TGCGCCAGCAGCCAACAGATGACAGGTGCCTACGAGCAGTACTTC | CASSQQMTGAYEQYF | NA | TRBJ2-7 | TRBV4-1 | NA
TGTGCCAGTAGTTTAAGGGAGCTGGGTCAGCCCCAGCATTTT | CASSLRELGQPQHF | NA | TRBJ1-5 | TRBV19 | few
TGTGCCAGCAGCCAACCAGGGAACACTGAAGCTTTCTTT | CASSQPGNTEAFF | NA | TRBJ1-1 | TRBV3-1/TRBV3-2 | NA
TGTGCCAGCAGCTTGGACAGGGGAGCAACTAATGAAAAACTGTTTTTT | CASSLDRGATNEKLFF | TRBD1 | TRBJ1-4 | TRBV5-5 | few
TGCGCCAGCAGCATACCACAGGTTAATGAGCAGTTCTTC | CASSIPQVNEQFF | NA | TRBJ2-1 | TRBV5-1 | NA
TGCGCCAGCAGCCAAGATTCCAGGCCAGATACGCAGTATTTT | CASSQDSRPDTQYF | NA | TRBJ2-3 | TRBV4-1 | NA
TGTGCCAGTAGTACTTTGGGCGGGACAGCCCTTTCACCCCTCCACTTT | CASSTLGGTALSPLHF | TRBD1 | TRBJ1-6 | TRBV19 | NA
TGTGCCAGCAGACCTGGCCGGGGGGGCCGGTACGAGCAGTACTTC | CASRPGRGGRYEQYF | TRBD2 | TRBJ2-7 | TRBV11-2 | NA
TGTGCCAGTAGTAGGGGGCGGCAGGGGTTGAATCAGCCCCAGCATTTT | CASSRGRQGLNQPQHF | NA | TRBJ1-5 | TRBV19 | NA
TGCAGCGCCGGTCCCACCACAAGGGGCACTAACTATGGCTACACCTTC | CSAGPTTRGTNYGYTF | NA | TRBJ1-2 | TRBV29-1 | few
TGTGCCAGCAGTTTATTAGGGGGTGAGCAGTTCTTC | CASSLLGGEQFF | NA | TRBJ2-1 | TRBV27 | once
TGCGCCAGCAGCCAAGAAAGAGGGGGCACTGAAGCTTTCTTT | CASSQERGGTEAFF | NA | TRBJ1-1 | TRBV4-1 | few
TGCGCCAGCAGCTTGGCCTTACAGGGAGGGAACACCATATATTTT | CASSLALQGGNTIYF | NA | TRBJ1-3 | TRBV5-1 | NA
TGTGCCAGTAGTATCAGCGGGGGGCATGAGCAGTTCTTC | CASSISGGHEQFF | TRBD2 | TRBJ2-1 | TRBV19 | NA